These 18 T cell receptor beta chains came from one sample sequenced in a study of PD-L1 blockade in urothelial cancer. The assay was immunoSEQ multiplex PCR, and TCRdb's table has in-frame clones only and misses some. The data show about 21,000 clones, with 90% seen just once and about 16% held by the top ten. Sample: PBMCs, taken around atezolizumab (anti-PD-L1) treatment. The receptors stem from a woman in her fifties or sixties with urothelial cancer.

A word on this clone: Distinct nucleotide sequences in the sample also encode this CDR3. The genes are TRBV9 and TRBJ1-1, with 8 positions matching TRBD1. Trimming removed 6 bases from V and 1 base from J; junction bases left unmatched: 11. The CDR3 is made up of 16 amino acids. Looked up from germline, CDR1 is SGDLS and CDR2 is YYNGEE. The CDR3 reads CASNPGGRGPNTEAFF. The CDR3 DNA reads TGTGCCAGCAACCCCGGGGGCAGGGGGCCGAACACTGAAGCTTTCTTT.

This rearrangement joins TRBV19 to TRBJ1-5; D is undetermined. Germline values: CDR1 LNHDA, CDR2 SQIVND (reference sequence). The V end lost 5 bases, the J end lost 5 bases, and 4 bases lay between the germline ends. The CDR3 runs 11 residues. CDR3 residues: CASSQDQPQHF. CDR3 in DNA: TGTGCCAGTAGTCAGGATCAGCCCCAGCATTTT.

The chain combines TRBV13 with TRBJ2-7, with 8 bases lining up with TRBD1. Germline CDR1 reads PRHDT; CDR2 reads FYEKMQ (reference sequence). V lost 0 bases, J lost 2 bases, and 15 bases stayed unmatched. This CDR3 has 19 amino acids. The CDR3 loop is CASSLGFRDRSLRTYEQYF. In DNA, the CDR3 is TGTGCCAGCAGCTTAGGGTTCCGGGACAGGTCCCTTCGGACCTACGAGCAGTACTTC.

This rearrangement joins TRBV28 to TRBJ1-4; 11 bases map to TRBD1. The V and J ends lost 6 bases and 7 bases, in that order; junction bases with no gene match: 4. The CDR3 totals 14 residues. Per the germline V gene, CDR1 is MDHEN and CDR2 is SYDVKM. The DNA of the CDR3 is TGTGCCAGCAGCCGGACAGGGGGCTTTGAAAAACTGTTTTTT. Its protein product is CASSRTGGFEKLFF.

The V gene is TRBV28, the J gene TRBJ1-2, with TRBD1 matching 7 bases. This CDR3 spans 13 amino acids. Trimming at V came to 2 bases and at J to 8 bases, leaving 5 bases not matched to a gene. CDR1 is MDHEN and CDR2 is SYDVKM in the germline V gene. The CDR3 DNA is TGTGCCAGCAGTTTAGCCAACAGGGGCGGCTACACCTTC. Its protein product is CASSLANRGGYTF.

The gene calls are TRBV4-2 and TRBJ2-1; D is possibly TRBD2 (8 bases). CDR1 LGHNA and CDR2 YNFKEQ come from the germline V gene. V was trimmed by 3 bases and J by 3 bases, leaving 30 bases between them. The CDR3 sequence is 21 residues long. CDR3 loop: CASSQLTGRRGREALYNEQFF. The DNA for the CDR3 is TGTGCCAGCAGCCAGTTGACGGGTCGGAGGGGGCGGGAGGCCCTCTACAATGAGCAGTTCTTC.

The DNA of the CDR3 is TGTGCCAGCAGCGCCCGAGCGGGGAGGGACCCGCAGTACAATGAGCAGTTCTTC. Its translation: CASSARAGRDPQYNEQFF. The chain couples TRBV9 to TRBJ2-1, with 7 bases matching TRBD2. Germline CDR1 reads SGDLS; CDR2 reads YYNGEE. The V segment lost 3 bases and the J segment 4 bases; nucleotides outside the gene matches: 16. The CDR3 is 18 amino acids.

V usage is TRBV7-9 and J usage is TRBJ2-2; the match to TRBD1 covers 9 bases. Germline V CDR1 and CDR2: SEHNR, FQNEAQ (reference sequence). V lost 5 bases to trimming and J lost 3 bases; unmatched junction nucleotides: 7. The CDR3 loop spans 16 amino acids. Written as DNA, the CDR3 is TGTGCCAGCAGCACCTGGACAGGGGATCACACCGGGGAGCTGTTTTTT. Translating gives CASSTWTGDHTGELFF.

This clone was detected only a few times. This rearrangement joins TRBV19 to TRBJ1-5; 8 bases match TRBD1. Germline CDR1 is LNHDA and CDR2 is SQIVND (reference sequence). The CDR3 sequence is 19 residues long. The V and J ends lost 5 bases and 0 bases, in that order; junction bases with no gene match: 15. CDR3 loop: CASSPRQGTNKDSNQPQHF. CDR3 nucleotide sequence: TGTGCCAGTAGTCCACGACAGGGGACGAACAAGGATAGCAATCAGCCCCAGCATTTT. The full variable domain, its missing parts supplied by reference TRBV19 and TRBJ1-5, is DGGITQSPKYLFRKEGQNVTLSCEQNLNHDAMYWYRQDPGQGLRLIYYSQIVNDFQKGDIAEGYSVSREKKESFPLTVTSAQKNPTAFYLCASSPRQGTNKDSNQPQHFGDGTRLSIL.

This chain uses TRBV28 with TRBJ2-3, with 9 bases that match TRBD2. Germline values: CDR1 MDHEN, CDR2 SYDVKM. The CDR3 contains 19 residues. The J segment lost 4 bases and the V segment lost 3 bases, leaving 17 bases of the junction unmatched. This chain's CDR3 is CASSFVPRLAERRADTQYF. Here the CDR3 DNA reads TGTGCCAGCAGTTTCGTACCCAGACTAGCGGAACGGAGGGCAGATACGCAGTATTTT.

The chain recombines TRBV10-3 with TRBJ2-5; D gene ambiguous. This CDR3 has 11 residues. The V gene's germline CDR1 is ENHRY and CDR2 SYGVKD. With 3 bases removed from V and 5 bases from J, the gap between germline ends came to 4 bases. The CDR3 DNA is TGTGCCATCAGTGAACGGGAGACCCAGTACTTC. This translates into CAISERETQYF.

J is TRBJ2-3 and V is TRBV28; D might be TRBD2 (5 bases). The CDR3 length is 14 residues. V shed 8 bases and J shed 2 bases, with 14 bases lying between them. Germline values: CDR1 MDHEN, CDR2 SYDVKM. The chain's CDR3 is CASARRQTTDTQYF. Here the CDR3 DNA reads TGTGCCAGCGCCCGGAGGCAGACCACAGATACGCAGTATTTT.

The rearrangement joins TRBV18 to TRBJ2-4; TRBD2 matches at 8 bases. CDR1 KGHSH and CDR2 LQKENI come from the germline V gene. V was clipped by 1 base and J by 1 base; unmatched bases: 6. This CDR3 has 17 residues. DNA of the CDR3: TGTGCCAGCTCACCACTCTCGACTAGCGACGCCAAAAACATTCAGTACTTC. Translation gives CASSPLSTSDAKNIQYF.

This clone was detected once. This sequence joins TRBV6-5 and TRBJ2-1, with 7 bases fitting TRBD2. CDR3 length: 13 amino acids. J lost 10 bases, V lost 4 bases, and 7 bases had no gene match. The V gene's germline CDR1 is MNHEY and CDR2 SVGAGI. CDR3 region: CASSSHSGTEQFF. The CDR3 bases are TGTGCCAGCAGTTCACACAGCGGGACCGAGCAGTTCTTC.

This chain uses TRBV5-1 with TRBJ1-4; unclear D gene. Trimming took off 4 bases at V and 4 bases at J, with 11 bases between the two ends. The CDR3 runs to 14 residues. The germline V gene has CDR1 SGHRS and CDR2 YFSETQ. CDR3: CASSPGSLNEKLFF. CDR3 nucleotides: TGCGCCAGCAGCCCCGGGAGTCTTAATGAAAAACTGTTTTTT.

The chain employs TRBV6-4 and TRBJ1-2, with D perhaps matching TRBD1 (5 bases). The germline CDR1 and CDR2 sequences are MRHNA and SNTAGT. The ends were cut back, 5 bases at V and 8 bases at J, with 18 bases in the middle. The length of the CDR3 is 14 residues. CDR3 amino acids: CASSIPRGRGGYTF. DNA of the CDR3: TGTGCCAGCAGTATCCCCCGGGGGAGAGGAGGCTACACCTTC.

The sample holds one count of this clone. The chain is built from TRBV5-1 and TRBJ2-5; the D gene is possibly TRBD1 (5 bases). Germline V gene sequence: CDR1 SGHRS, CDR2 YFSETQ. V lost 0 bases, J lost 1 base, and 10 bases lay in between. CDR3 length: 15 residues. The CDR3 DNA follows: TGCGCCAGCAGCTTGGTAAGGGGAACCCAAGAGACCCAGTACTTC. Its protein product is CASSLVRGTQETQYF.

The chain employs TRBV4-1 and TRBJ2-7, with a weak D call TRBD1 (6 bases). Germline V lookup: CDR1 MGHRA, CDR2 YSYEKL. The CDR3 is made up of 15 amino acids. V was clipped by 5 bases and J by 3 bases, with 17 bases between them. Written as DNA, the CDR3 is TGCGCCAGCAGCTCCACCGGGACACCCTACTACGAGCAGTACTTC. Translating gives CASSSTGTPYYEQYF.